This T cell receptor beta chain was sequenced during a study of identical twins' blood T cells. Study information: Roughly 6 alpha and six beta libraries together yielded tens of millions of reads.

TCRdb itself ran the 5' RACE reads through MiXCR, one entry per CDR3 protein. This sample yields hundreds of thousands of distinct CDR3 sequences, of which roughly 30% are seen a single time; about 6.1% belongs to the top ten. Broader study findings: Even for out-of-frame TCRbeta, twins reportedly shared V gene usage much more than unrelated donors.

Of note for this clonotype: Antigen specificity is unknown. At one end, the junction sequence differs from germline, possibly due to a read error.

Germline-derived CDR1 and CDR2 are MNHEY and SVGEGT. There are 13 residues in the CDR3. Reared together, all three twin pairs probably met the same infectious agents and vaccines. The clonotype was recovered from a woman aged 18 to 49 in good health. The genes are TRBV6-2 or TRBV6-3 and TRBJ2-1; tentative D call: TRBD2 (6 bases). The sample consisted of PBMCs. For the CDR3, the DNA is TGTGTCAGCAGTTACTACGGGAGTTTGGAGCAGTTCTTC. It translates to CVSSYYGSLEQFF.